This TCR beta chain was identified in a study of cytomegalovirus exposure and HLA in healthy donors. Study details: In terms of ancestry, the Caucasian-associated cluster contained about 80% of the 398 genotyped donors.

In the PCR, 60 Vbeta and 13 Jbeta primers were used. The authors' processing: Approximately 9.9 million of tens of millions of unique TCR beta chains were shared, per a later count. The table came from immunoSEQ multiplex PCR; TCRdb's copy has only in-frame clones and leaves some out. That table furnishes V, J and clone size, whereas the DNA furnished D and trimming. The repertoire holds about 160,000 clones, with 68% as singletons. Though probably carrying unrecorded immune exposures, donors were nominally healthy at sampling. The TCR sequence derives from a woman aged 35 to 49 in good health and CMV-seropositive. What was sequenced was PBMCs.

The CDR3 protein is CASSITGTGTYEQYF. CDR3 nucleotides: TGTGCCAGTAGTATAACCGGGACAGGGACCTACGAGCAGTACTTC. The chain uses TRBV19 and TRBJ2-7; 9 positions agree with TRBD1. Trimming cost V 2 bases and J 2 bases; bases outside gene matches: 4. There are 15 residues in the CDR3. The germline V gene has CDR1 LNHDA and CDR2 SQIVND (reference sequence). The entire variable domain, with the rest obtained from reference TRBV19 and TRBJ2-7, is as follows: DGGITQSPKYLFRKEGQNVTLSCEQNLNHDAMYWYRQDPGQGLRLIYYSQIVNDFQKGDIAEGYSVSREKKESFPLTVTSAQKNPTAFYLCASSITGTGTYEQYFGPGTRLTVT.